The T cell receptor (beta chain) described here comes from a study of shared clonotypes between healthy human individuals (dated by TCRdb to the early 2020s). General notes on the study: The cohort comprised a couple of women and a few men aged 18 to 49 years. Per donor, leukapheresis produced somewhere between about 0.94 and 10 billion PBMCs. Per donor, three plates each were used for CD4 naive and CD4 memory, two for CD8 naive, and one for CD8 memory. Blood TCR repertoires of about five healthy adults were deeply sequenced to estimate repertoire size and the extent of clonotype sharing between individuals. Libraries were prepared and TCR repertoires were sequenced by different laboratories using diverse techniques, in order to increase sequencing depth and limit assay-specific biases. Summary of the overall study and its limitations: Because the study included only a small number of donors, the genetic and exposure-history diversity represented was limited. Clonotypes shared by all four sorted-subset donors showed higher generation probabilities than non-shared clonotypes. Only blood was sampled, and tissue TCR repertoires likely differ from those in blood. Naive subsets generally had larger estimated clonotype richness than memory subsets. Rarefaction of sorted-subset datasets indicated incomplete sequencing despite the large sequencing depth. Roughly 5% of naive CD4, more than 3% of naive CD8, roughly 2.4% of memory CD4, and roughly 0.4% of memory CD8 clonotypes were shared across several donors. Based on pairwise subsampling, the degree of clonotype sharing among donors was expected to be affected by sequencing depth.

TCR CDR3 regions were amplified from genomic DNA by multiplex PCR using the deep immunoSEQ assay. For each cell subset, the extracted genomic DNA was distributed evenly across all wells of several immunoSEQ 96-well plates, and each plate served as one replicate. For sorted subsets, around 200 ng genomic DNA, equal to about 30,000 T cell genomes, was loaded into each replicate PCR. Purified libraries were quantified with a Qubit 3.0 fluorometer, sized on a Bioanalyzer 2100, and re-quantified with the KAPA Library Quantification kit. Every immunoSEQ 96-well plate was sequenced on a dedicated single-read 150-cycle Illumina NextSeq 550 flow cell. The published analysis was carried out like this. Because the immunoSEQ output held only junctional sequences and lacked quality scores, the filtering could not match the filtering applied to full-length reads. To assign V/J genes and CDR3, sequences were annotated against IMGT germline references using PyIR, a Python wrapper for IgBLAST v1.9. Reads were filtered out if the reads had weak V/J assignments (E-value above 1e-6), no CDR3, stop codons, out-of-frame junctions, or ambiguous translated residues. V3J clonotypes were defined by identical inferred V gene, J gene, and CDR3 amino acid sequence. The percentage overlap between two repertoires was calculated by dividing the number of shared unique clonotypes by the size of the smaller repertoire. Richness of each repertoire was evaluated using RTK rarefaction, the Chao1 estimator, and Recon v2.1 estimates of unobserved clonotypes. Generation probabilities were computed with OLGA for all TCRbeta clonotypes obtained by the gDNA method from a handful of donors. TCRdb mirrors the immuneACCESS table, restricted to in-frame sequences. Some clones are absent from its copies; in checked studies, under half trace to an unresolved V gene, and the reason for the others is unknown. That table gives V, J and clone size, and the DNA gave D and trimming. This sample is represented by some 320,000 clones; roughly 87% of them were singletons. The leading ten clones occupy about 17% of the sample.

CDR1 is given as SNHLY and CDR2 as FYNNEI, both from the germline V gene. V lost 4 bases and J lost 4 bases, and the count of bases not matched to a germline gene is 6. Including the terminal cysteine and phenylalanine, the CDR3 comprises 16 residues. Only the CDR3 region is kept as DNA, spanning 48 bases read in frame from base 1. Healthy HIV-negative adults with no recently reported acute infections or vaccinations were included as donors. All donors were Caucasian adults living in Nashville, Tennessee, USA. CD8 memory samples combined magnetically selected CD45RO+ cells with CCR7-negative CD45RA+ effector memory (TemRA) cells. Blood was collected by leukapheresis, and PBMCs were isolated by Ficoll-Histopaque density gradient centrifugation and then cryopreserved in liquid nitrogen vapor phase. Analytical flow cytometry was used to check the purity and quantity of each magnetically sorted T cell population. Genomic DNA was isolated from each sorted fraction and quantified by UV absorbance on a Nanodrop 2000c.

A remark on this clone: The antigen it binds to is not known. Per-nucleotide qualities are absent, and no much larger clonotype sits a single base away.

The sequence came from a man aged 18 to 30 in good health. Material for sequencing was memory CD8+ T cells sorted from blood. The meaning of the sample's cell subset or site label: CD45RO+ cells pooled with CCR7-negative TemRA cells. The chain is made from TRBV2 and TRBJ2-2; a stretch of 10 junction bases matches TRBD1. The DNA is TGTGCCAGCAGTGTTCTCCGGGACAGGGGCACCGGGGAGCTGTTTTTT. Its protein product is CASSVLRDRGTGELFF. The full variable domain, completed from the reference TRBV2 and TRBJ2-2 proteins outside the CDR3, reads EPEVTQTPSHQVTQMGQEVILRCVPISNHLYFYWYRQILGQKVEFLVSFYNNEISEKSEIFDDQFSVERPDGSNFTLKIRSTKLEDSAMYFCASSVLRDRGTGELFFGEGSRLTVL.